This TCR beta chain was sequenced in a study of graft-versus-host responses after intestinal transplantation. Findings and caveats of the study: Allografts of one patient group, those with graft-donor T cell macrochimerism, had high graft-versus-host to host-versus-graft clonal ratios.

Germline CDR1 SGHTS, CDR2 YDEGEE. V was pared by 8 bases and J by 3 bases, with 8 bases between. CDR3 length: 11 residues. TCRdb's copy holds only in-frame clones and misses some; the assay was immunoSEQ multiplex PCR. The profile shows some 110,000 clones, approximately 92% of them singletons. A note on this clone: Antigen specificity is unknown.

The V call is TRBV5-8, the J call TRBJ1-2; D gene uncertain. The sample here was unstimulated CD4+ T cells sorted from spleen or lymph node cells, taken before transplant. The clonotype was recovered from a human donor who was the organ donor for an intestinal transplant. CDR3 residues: CARSQYYGYTF. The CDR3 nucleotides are TGTGCCAGGTCCCAATACTATGGCTACACCTTC.